These 26 T cell receptor beta chains share one sample of origin, sequenced in a study of Graves' ophthalmopathy and Graves' hyperthyroidism (dated by TCRdb to the late 2010s). Sequencing was carried out with an Illumina HiSeq 2000. TCR beta CDR3 regions were amplified from RNA transcripts for repertoire sequencing. A first-round RT-PCR used HTBI primers with the Qiagen OneStep RT-PCR kit, followed by a second-round multiplex PCR, size selection and purification. TCRdb's own reprocessing of the public reads used fastp at Q25 and MiXCR and kept productive beta chains. Rows are combined by CDR3 protein, so each entry shows the most common genes and DNA. For this sample the table gives nearly 400,000 distinct CDR3 sequences, of which around 17% were detected only once. The ten top clones hold roughly 1.6% of the sample. The sequencing sample was made of peripheral blood. The source is a woman in her late teens or twenties with Graves' ophthalmopathy. Donor details come from another sample of the same person, matched by shared clones.

This clonotype was recorded many times. The chain recombines TRBV6-2 or TRBV6-3 with TRBJ2-3; D is perhaps TRBD1 (6 bases). The V and J ends lost 0 bases and 3 bases respectively, with 13 bases between them. This CDR3 is 16 amino acids long. CDR1 is MNHEY and CDR2 is SVGEGT in the germline V gene. The CDR3 DNA follows: TGTGCCAGCAGTTACTCGGACAGAGGTAGTACAGATACGCAGTATTTT. Translated, it gives CASSYSDRGSTDTQYF.

In its sample, this clonotype was seen many times. This sequence may be a read error, since a much larger clone differs from it by one base. V is TRBV28 and J is TRBJ2-5; no definite D call. Germline V gene lookup returns CDR1 MDHEN and CDR2 SYDVKM. The CDR3 length is 11 residues. Here the CDR3 reads CASSTQEIQYF. The CDR3 DNA reads as TGTGCCAGCAGTACCCAAGAGATCCAGTACTTC.

There are many counts of this clonotype. The CDR3 ends on some other residue instead of the conserved phenylalanine or tryptophan, so this is likely a read error. This sequence joins TRBV6-2 or TRBV6-3 and TRBJ1-2; D is possibly TRBD1 (6 bases). Germline lookup yields CDR1 MNHEY and CDR2 SVGEGT. The length of the CDR3 is 14 residues. V was cut by 6 bases and J by 0 bases, with 11 bases left in between. The DNA for the CDR3 is TGTGCCAGCAGCACGCGGACAGCTAACTATGGCTACACCCTC. This codes for CASSTRTANYGYTL.

At least ten counts were recorded for this clonotype. This chain joins TRBV11-2 and TRBJ2-7; 7 nucleotides align to TRBD1. CDR3 size: 14 residues. CDR1 and CDR2 from the germline V gene are SGHAT and FQNNGV. V gave up 3 bases and J gave up 9 bases; unmatched junction bases: 11. The CDR3 coding sequence is TGTGCCAGCAGCTTCTCCAGGGGGAAGAAACCGCAGTACTTC. Translation gives CASSFSRGKKPQYF.

This clonotype was observed at least ten times. J is TRBJ2-5 and V is TRBV7-2, with 11 bases aligning to TRBD2. Looked up from germline, CDR1 is SGHTA and CDR2 is FQGNSA. With 2 bases clipped from V and 5 bases from J, the junction kept 13 bases outside the gene matches. The CDR3 has 18 amino acids. The CDR3 sequence: CASSLIGETSGVIETQYF. In DNA, the CDR3 is TGTGCCAGCAGCTTAATAGGGGAGACTAGCGGGGTGATTGAGACCCAGTACTTC.

There are many counts of this clonotype. CDR3 coding DNA: TGTGCCAGTAGTATGATCCAGGGCCTGGGCTTGGGCCATGAGCAGTTCTTC. Protein sequence: CASSMIQGLGLGHEQFF. The gene calls are TRBV19 and TRBJ2-1; D perhaps matches TRBD1 (5 bases). V was trimmed by 3 bases and J by 8 bases, leaving 23 bases between them. The CDR3 loop spans 17 amino acids. Germline V gene sequence: CDR1 LNHDA, CDR2 SQIVND (reference sequence).

This clonotype was seen at least ten times. This chain links TRBV10-3 with TRBJ2-7; 7 positions match TRBD1. The germline CDR1 and CDR2 sequences are ENHRY and SYGVKD. The ends lost 2 bases at V and 0 bases at J; junction bases unmatched: 4. The CDR3 is made up of 15 amino acids. The CDR3 loop is CAISEHEGASYEQYF. DNA for the CDR3: TGTGCCATCAGTGAGCATGAGGGGGCCTCCTACGAGCAGTACTTC.

The rearrangement joins TRBV6-8 to TRBJ2-5; 7 bases match TRBD1. J lost 2 bases, V lost 5 bases, and 8 bases had no gene match. This CDR3 contains 15 residues. Germline V CDR1 and CDR2: MNHGY, SAAAGT. CDR3 residues: CASSPHDRAQETQYF. The DNA of the CDR3 is TGTGCCAGCAGTCCCCACGACAGGGCGCAAGAGACCCAGTACTTC.

This clonotype showed up many times. The rearrangement links TRBV20-1 to TRBJ1-1; D is unresolved. CDR1 and CDR2 (germline): DFQATT, SNEGSKA (reference sequence). CDR3 length: 15 residues. Trimming shortened V by 0 bases and J by 1 base, and 12 bases separated the two germline ends. The CDR3 bases are TGCAGTGCTAGAGATCCGAGGCCGCCGAACACTGAAGCTTTCTTT. Protein: CSARDPRPPNTEAFF.

This clonotype was found a few times. The rearrangement joins TRBV6-2 or TRBV6-3 to TRBJ2-7; D remains unclear. The germline gives CDR1 MNHEY, CDR2 SVGEGT. The ends were cut back, 4 bases at V and 3 bases at J, with 10 bases in the middle. This CDR3 is 13 amino acids long. This CDR3 is CASSSQENYEQYF. The CDR3 nucleotides are TGTGCCAGCAGTTCGCAGGAGAACTACGAGCAGTACTTC.

This chain connects TRBV6-1 to TRBJ2-5; 7 bases align to TRBD1. V shed 0 bases, J shed 5 bases, and the junction held 3 bases outside the gene matches. The CDR3 consists of 14 residues. Per germline, CDR1 MNHNS and CDR2 SASEGT. In DNA, the CDR3 is TGTGCCAGCAGTGAAGCAATCAGGGGGGAGACCCAGTACTTC. This encodes CASSEAIRGETQYF.

The V call is TRBV15, the J call TRBJ1-1; D perhaps matches TRBD1 (6 bases). Germline lookup yields CDR1 LNHNV and CDR2 YYDKDF (reference sequence). Trimming stripped 1 base from V and 4 bases from J, with 10 bases between. This CDR3 is built from 14 residues. In nucleotides, the CDR3 is TGTGCCACCAGCAGAGCAGGGGCGACCACTGAAGCTTTCTTT. It specifies CATSRAGATTEAFF. Together with reference TRBV15 and TRBJ1-1, the CDR3 gives the full variable domain: DAMVIQNPRYQVTQFGKPVTLSCSQTLNHNVMYWYQQKSSQAPKLLFHYYDKDFNNEADTPDNFQSRRPNTSFCFLDIRSPGLGDTAMYLCATSRAGATTEAFFGQGTRLTVV.

V and J are TRBV28 and TRBJ2-7, with 9 bases aligning to TRBD1. CDR1 and CDR2 (germline): MDHEN, SYDVKM. V was clipped by 5 bases and J by 4 bases; unmatched bases: 6. The CDR3 spans 14 residues. The CDR3 reads CASSGGTGIYEQYF. CDR3 in DNA: TGTGCCAGCAGTGGCGGGACAGGGATATACGAGCAGTACTTC.

A word on this clonotype: Since the CDR3 does not end with the conserved phenylalanine or tryptophan, this likely comes from a read error. V gene TRBV7-2 combines with J gene TRBJ1-1; D gene ambiguous. This CDR3 has 12 amino acids. Germline V CDR1 and CDR2: SGHTA, FQGNSA. The germline V and J ends were trimmed by 6 bases and 11 bases, with 16 bases remaining between them. The CDR3 here is CASSSYGIRAFL. As DNA, the CDR3 is TGTGCCAGCAGTTCATACGGGATCAGGGCTTTCCTT.

The V gene is TRBV12-3 or TRBV12-4, the J gene TRBJ2-7, with D maybe TRBD2 (5 bases). V lost 6 bases and J 6 bases, leaving 18 bases between the germline ends. The CDR3 is 14 amino acids. CDR3 loop: CASSQLGLESEQYF. CDR3 bases: TGTGCCAGCAGCCAACTAGGATTAGAGAGCGAGCAGTACTTC.

The sample holds many counts of this clonotype. The rearrangement uses TRBV7-2 and TRBJ2-4; D may match TRBD1 or TRBD2 (7 bases each). V was pared by 1 base and J by 7 bases, with 17 bases between. CDR1 is SGHTA, CDR2 FQGNSA, per germline. This CDR3 has 16 residues. CDR3 coding DNA: TGTGCCAGCAGCTTAGGAGGGAGGGGACAGAGGAACATTCAGTACTTC. This sequence encodes CASSLGGRGQRNIQYF.

This clonotype appeared many times. V is TRBV10-3 and J is TRBJ2-7; 9 bases agree with TRBD1. Germline V gene data show CDR1 as ENHRY and CDR2 as SYGVKD. Germline trimming cut 5 bases from V and 2 bases from J; bases unmatched to any gene: 4. The CDR3 is 14 amino acids. The CDR3 reads CAISLGQGTYEQYF. The CDR3 nucleotides read TGTGCCATCAGTCTTGGACAGGGGACCTACGAGCAGTACTTC.

The chain is built from TRBV13 and TRBJ2-5, with D possibly TRBD2 on 6 matching bases. The CDR3 is 13 amino acids. V was trimmed by 2 bases and J by 11 bases, leaving 15 bases between them. Germline V gene sequence: CDR1 PRHDT, CDR2 FYEKMQ (reference sequence). CDR3 sequence: CASSLRGVREQYF. As DNA, the CDR3 is TGTGCCAGCAGCTTACGCGGGGTAAGGGAGCAGTACTTC.

Many counts were recorded for this clonotype. The rearrangement joins TRBV29-1 to TRBJ1-2, with D possibly TRBD1 on 6 matching bases. The CDR3 has 12 residues. Germline lookup yields CDR1 SQVTM and CDR2 ANQGSEA. The V and J ends lost 4 bases and 6 bases respectively, with 12 bases between them. The CDR3 DNA sequence: TGCAGCGTTGCAGACAGGAGGGATGGCTACACCTTC. It yields the protein CSVADRRDGYTF.

In this sample, this clonotype turned up many times. This CDR3 reads CASNWNDRGDYNSPLHF. The DNA for the CDR3 is TGTGCCAGCAATTGGAACGACAGGGGGGACTATAATTCACCCCTCCACTTT. The V call is TRBV6-2 or TRBV6-3, the J call TRBJ1-6, with 9 bases aligning to TRBD1. The CDR3 totals 17 residues. Germline CDR1 is MNHEY and CDR2 is SVGEGT. V lost 7 bases and J lost 3; bases outside the gene matches: 10.

V gene TRBV6-1 combines with J gene TRBJ2-2; 8 positions agree with TRBD1. Germline V CDR1 and CDR2: MNHNS, SASEGT. J gave up 7 bases and V 5 bases, and 3 bases lay outside the gene matches. The CDR3 loop spans 13 amino acids. In nucleotides, the CDR3 is TGTGCCAGCAGTCAACAGGGGGGCGGGGAGCTGTTTTTT. It encodes CASSQQGGGELFF.

This clonotype was observed at least ten times. The gene calls are TRBV29-1 and TRBJ1-5, with TRBD1 identical over 8 bases. The germline CDR1 and CDR2 sequences are SQVTM and ANQGSEA. The V and J ends lost 6 bases and 8 bases, in that order; junction bases with no gene match: 15. This CDR3 is built from 15 residues. CDR3 sequence: CSVSLSGTGPEPQHF. In nucleotides, the CDR3 is TGCAGCGTATCTTTGTCCGGGACAGGCCCTGAGCCCCAGCATTTT.

This clonotype was seen many times. The CDR3 loop is CASSPYRYISYEQYF. The CDR3, as DNA: TGTGCCAGCAGCCCTTACAGGTATATCTCCTACGAGCAGTACTTC. The V gene is TRBV11-2, the J gene TRBJ2-7; D might be TRBD1 (5 bases). With 5 bases removed from V and 0 bases from J, the gap between germline ends came to 14 bases. There are 15 residues in the CDR3. CDR1 is SGHAT, CDR2 FQNNGV, per germline.

This clonotype was counted at least ten times. V and J are TRBV5-1 and TRBJ1-1, with a weak D call TRBD1 (6 bases). V gave up 9 bases and J gave up 0 bases, with 15 bases separating them. Germline V gene data show CDR1 as SGHRS and CDR2 as YFSETQ. This CDR3 is built from 14 residues. The CDR3 nucleotides read TGCGCCACAGCGACAGGAGTTATGAACACTGAAGCTTTCTTT. Translating gives CATATGVMNTEAFF.

Ten or more counts support this clonotype. The chain uses TRBV20-1 and TRBJ2-4; 8 bases line up with TRBD1. This CDR3 contains 13 residues. The germline gives CDR1 DFQATT, CDR2 SNEGSKA (reference sequence). V trimming: 2 bases; J trimming: 8 bases; junction bases outside the gene matches: 5. The CDR3 DNA reads TGCAGTGCTAGACAGGGGGCGATAGACATTCAGTACTTC. Protein product: CSARQGAIDIQYF.

In its sample, this clonotype was seen many times. The chain employs TRBV12-3 or TRBV12-4 and TRBJ1-1; 7 positions match TRBD1. The CDR3 consists of 15 residues. J lost 6 bases, V lost 3 bases, and 10 bases had no gene match. The CDR3, as DNA: TGTGCCAGCAGTTTCGAGGGGGCGCGAACAGCTGAAGCTTTCTTT. It is translated as CASSFEGARTAEAFF.